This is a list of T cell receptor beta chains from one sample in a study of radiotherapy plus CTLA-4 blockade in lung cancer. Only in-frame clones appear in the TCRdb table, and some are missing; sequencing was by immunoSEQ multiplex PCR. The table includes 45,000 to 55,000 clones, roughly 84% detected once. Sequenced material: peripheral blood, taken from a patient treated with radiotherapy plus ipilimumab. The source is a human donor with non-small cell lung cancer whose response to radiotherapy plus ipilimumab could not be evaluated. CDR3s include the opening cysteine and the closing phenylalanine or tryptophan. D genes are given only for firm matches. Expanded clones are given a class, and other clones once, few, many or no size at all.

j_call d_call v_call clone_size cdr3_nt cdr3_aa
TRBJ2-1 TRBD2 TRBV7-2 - TGTGCCAGCAGCTTAGTCTGGGGGGGACTAGCGGGGGAGCAGTTCTTC CASSLVWGGLAGEQFF
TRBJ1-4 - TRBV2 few TGTGCCAGCAGTGAAAGGGGCAGTGCTAATGAAAAACTGTTTTTT CASSERGSANEKLFF
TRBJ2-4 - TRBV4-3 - TGCGCCAGCAGCCAAGATCGGGAAGGCAATCGAGCCAAAAACATTCAGTACTTC CASSQDREGNRAKNIQYF
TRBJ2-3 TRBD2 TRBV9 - TGTGCCAGTACACTGGAAGGGACTAGAGGCACAGATACGCAGTATTTT CASTLEGTRGTDTQYF
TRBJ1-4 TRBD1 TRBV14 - TGTGCCAGCAGCCAAGAAGGGACAGGGGCTCGAAAACTGTTTTTT CASSQEGTGARKLFF
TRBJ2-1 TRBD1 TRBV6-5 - TGTGCCAGCAGTCCGTCCGGGACAGGGGTGTCGCAGCAGTTCTTC CASSPSGTGVSQQFF
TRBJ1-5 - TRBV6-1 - TGTGCCAGCGGCGCGGGCAGAAATAGCAATCAGCCCCAGCATTTT CASGAGRNSNQPQHF
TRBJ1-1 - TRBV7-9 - TGTGCCAGCAGCTTGGGGGAGGGGTCTGAAGCTTTCTTT CASSLGEGSEAFF
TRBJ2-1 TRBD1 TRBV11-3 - TGTGCCAGCAGCTTGGACAGGAGCTCCTACAATGAGCAGTTCTTC CASSLDRSSYNEQFF
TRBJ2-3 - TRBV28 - TGTGCCAGCAGTTCCCAGCAGGGTGGAGATACGCAGTATTTT CASSSQQGGDTQYF
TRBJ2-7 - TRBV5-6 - TGTGCCAGCAGCTTTTTGGAGGGGCCCTACGAGCAGTACTTC CASSFLEGPYEQYF
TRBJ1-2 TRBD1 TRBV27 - TGTGCCAGCAGTCCCTCGGGCAGGGGGCACCCTGGCTACACCTTC CASSPSGRGHPGYTF
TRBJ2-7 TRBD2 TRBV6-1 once TGTGCCAGCACCCCACTAGCGGGAAGAGGCGAGCAGTACTTC CASTPLAGRGEQYF
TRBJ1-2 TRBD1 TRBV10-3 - TGTGCCATCAGTGAGTCCATAGACAGCCAGGGGGATGGCTACACCTTC CAISESIDSQGDGYTF
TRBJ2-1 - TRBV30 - TGTGCCTGGAGCGCCCCGAGGGCCGGGAGCTCCTACAATGAGCAGTTCTTC CAWSAPRAGSSYNEQFF
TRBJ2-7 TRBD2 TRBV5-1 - TGCGCCAGCAGCTCGACTAGCGGGGGCGGGGACGAGCAGTACTTC CASSSTSGGGDEQYF
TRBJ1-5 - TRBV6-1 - TGTGCCAGCAGTGTAGACCCCGGAGGGGGCAATCAGCCCCAGCATTTT CASSVDPGGGNQPQHF
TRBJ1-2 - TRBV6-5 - TGTGCCAGCAGCAGGGGCTATGGCTACACCTTC CASSRGYGYTF
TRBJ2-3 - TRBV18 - TGTGCCAGCTCACCAGAGGGGGTCAGGGCAAGCACAGATACGCAGTATTTT CASSPEGVRASTDTQYF
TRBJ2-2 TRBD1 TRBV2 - TGTGCCAGCAGTTACCCGGGACAGGGGGTGAACACCGGGGAGCTGTTTTTT CASSYPGQGVNTGELFF
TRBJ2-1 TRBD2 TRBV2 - TGTGCCAGCAGTGCCCAGCGGGGGTCCAGCTCCTACAATGAGCAGTTCTTC CASSAQRGSSSYNEQFF
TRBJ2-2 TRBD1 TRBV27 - TGTGCCAGCAGGCGGACAGGCCTTAACACCGGGGAGCTGTTTTTT CASRRTGLNTGELFF
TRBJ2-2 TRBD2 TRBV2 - TGTGCCAGCAAGCGGGAGGAATTTCGGACCGGGGAGCTGTTTTTT CASKREEFRTGELFF
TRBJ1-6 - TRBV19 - TGTGCCAGTAGTATTAAGGAGGGACGAGCGACACCCCTCCACTTT CASSIKEGRATPLHF
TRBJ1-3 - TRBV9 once TGTGCCAGCAGCGTAGGTATTAGCTCTGGAAACACCATATATTTT CASSVGISSGNTIYF
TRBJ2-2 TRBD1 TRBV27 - TGTGCCAGCAGTCGAGGGACAGGGTCCAACACCGGGGAGCTGTTTTTT CASSRGTGSNTGELFF
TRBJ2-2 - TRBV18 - TGTGCCAGCTCATTATTGGGAGACACCGGGGAGCTGTTTTTT CASSLLGDTGELFF
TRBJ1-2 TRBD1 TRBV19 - TGTGCCAGTAGTATGCCCAGCCGAGGGACAGGAATTAACTATGGCTACACCTTC CASSMPSRGTGINYGYTF
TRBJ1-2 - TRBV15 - TGTGCCACCAGCAGAGGGTGGGAGGAAGACTATGGCTACACCTTC CATSRGWEEDYGYTF
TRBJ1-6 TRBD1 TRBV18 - TGTGCCAGCTCACCCCGGGACAGGGTGGGTTCACCCCTCCACTTT CASSPRDRVGSPLHF
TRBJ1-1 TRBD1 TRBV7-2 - TGTGCCAGCAGCTTAGACAACAGGGGGCTTAACACTGAAGCTTTCTTT CASSLDNRGLNTEAFF
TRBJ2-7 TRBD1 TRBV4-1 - TGCGCCAGCAGCCAAAGGGGGACAGGGGAAGAGCAGTACTTC CASSQRGTGEEQYF
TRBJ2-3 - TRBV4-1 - TGCGCCAGTGGGAGCTTAACTAGCACAGATACGCAGTATTTT CASGSLTSTDTQYF
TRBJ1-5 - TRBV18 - TGTGCCAGCTCGTACAATACAAATCAGCCCCAGCATTTT CASSYNTNQPQHF
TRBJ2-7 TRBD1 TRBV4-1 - TGCGCGCTCCAACAGGGGCCCACCTACGAGCAGTACTTC CALQQGPTYEQYF
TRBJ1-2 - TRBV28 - TGTGCCAGCAGTTCCCTAAACTATGGCTACACCTTC CASSSLNYGYTF
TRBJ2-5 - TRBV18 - TGTGCCAGCTCACCACCGTCCCTGGCCCAAGAGACCCAGTACTTC CASSPPSLAQETQYF
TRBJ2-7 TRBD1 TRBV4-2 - TGTGCCAGCAGCCCCTCAGAGGCGCAGGGGGCCTTTGGGGAGCAGTACTTC CASSPSEAQGAFGEQYF
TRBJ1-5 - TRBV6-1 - TGTGCCAGCAAGGAGGGCCCCAGCAATCAGCCCCAGCATTTT CASKEGPSNQPQHF
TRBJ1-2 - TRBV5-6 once TGTGCCAGCAGCTTGGACAGGGCCTTCTGGGGCTACACCTTC CASSLDRAFWGYTF
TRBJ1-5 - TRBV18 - TGTGCCAGCTCACCGGCGGGGGAAGGGCCCCAGCATTTT CASSPAGEGPQHF
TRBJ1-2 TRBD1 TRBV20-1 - TGCAGTGCTCCCGGCAGGGGGGACTACACCTTC CSAPGRGDYTF
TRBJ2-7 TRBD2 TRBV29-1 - TGCAGCGTTGAAACTAGCGGGAGTAGTGAGCAGTACTTC CSVETSGSSEQYF
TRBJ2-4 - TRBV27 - TGTGCCAGCAGTTTACGCGGGGAAAACATTCAGTACTTC CASSLRGENIQYF
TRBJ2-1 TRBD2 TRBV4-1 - TGCGCCAGCAGCCGCGACCCTGGGAGGACTAGAGCTAATGAGCAGTTCTTC CASSRDPGRTRANEQFF
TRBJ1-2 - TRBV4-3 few TGCGCCAGCAGCCCCCAGAGGAACTATGGCTACACCTTC CASSPQRNYGYTF
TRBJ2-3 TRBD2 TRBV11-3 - TGTGCCAGCAGCCAACCCGGGGTAGCGGGGGGGCAAAGCACAGATACGCAGTATTTT CASSQPGVAGGQSTDTQYF
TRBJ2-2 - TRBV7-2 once TGTGCCAGCAGCTTAGCCTCAGGGCTAGGTAACACCGGGGAGCTGTTTTTT CASSLASGLGNTGELFF
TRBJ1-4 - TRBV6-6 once TGTGCCAGCAGTCGGAGGGGGGGGAATGAAAAACTGTTTTTT CASSRRGGNEKLFF
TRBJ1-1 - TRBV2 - TGTGCCAGCAGCCTGACAGGTAGGAACACTGAAGCTTTCTTT CASSLTGRNTEAFF
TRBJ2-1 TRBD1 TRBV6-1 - TGTGCCAGCAGTGCCCCCCGACAGGGTCTATCCTACAATGAGCAGTTCTTC CASSAPRQGLSYNEQFF
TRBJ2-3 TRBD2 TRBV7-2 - TGTGCCAGCAGCTTAACTAGCGGGAGCACAGATACGCAGTATTTT CASSLTSGSTDTQYF
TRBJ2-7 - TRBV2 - TGTGCCAGCAGACTCCTAGGCTCCTACGAGCAGTACTTC CASRLLGSYEQYF
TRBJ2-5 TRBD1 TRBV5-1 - TGCGCCAGCAGTCAGGGCGGGACAGGGGGCGAAGAGACCCAGTACTTC CASSQGGTGGEETQYF
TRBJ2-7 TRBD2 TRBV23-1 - TGCGCCAGCAGTCATGGACTAGCGGGGACCTACGAGCAGTACTTC CASSHGLAGTYEQYF
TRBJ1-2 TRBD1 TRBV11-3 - TGTGCCAGCAGCTTAGATGCGGGGACAGGAACGAACTATGGCTACACCTTC CASSLDAGTGTNYGYTF
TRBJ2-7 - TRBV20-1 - TGCAGTGCTGGCGGATCCTACGAGCAGTACTTC CSAGGSYEQYF
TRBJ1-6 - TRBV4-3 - TGCGCCAGCAGCCAAGATTCCCGACAGACCAATAATTCACCCCTCCACTTT CASSQDSRQTNNSPLHF
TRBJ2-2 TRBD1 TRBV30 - TGTGCCTGGAGTGTTCGACAGGGAGCGGGGGAGCTGTTTTTT CAWSVRQGAGELFF